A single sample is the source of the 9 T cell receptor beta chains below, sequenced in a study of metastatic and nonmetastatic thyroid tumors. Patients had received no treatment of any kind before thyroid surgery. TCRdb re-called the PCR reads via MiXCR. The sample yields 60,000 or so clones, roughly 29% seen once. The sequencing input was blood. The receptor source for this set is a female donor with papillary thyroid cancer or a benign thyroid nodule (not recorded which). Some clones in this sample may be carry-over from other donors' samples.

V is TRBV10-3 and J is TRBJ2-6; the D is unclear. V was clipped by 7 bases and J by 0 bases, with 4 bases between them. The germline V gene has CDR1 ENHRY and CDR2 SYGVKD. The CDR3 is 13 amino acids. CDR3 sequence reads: CAITASGANVLTF. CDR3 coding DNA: TGTGCCATCACAGCCTCTGGGGCCAACGTCCTGACTTTC.

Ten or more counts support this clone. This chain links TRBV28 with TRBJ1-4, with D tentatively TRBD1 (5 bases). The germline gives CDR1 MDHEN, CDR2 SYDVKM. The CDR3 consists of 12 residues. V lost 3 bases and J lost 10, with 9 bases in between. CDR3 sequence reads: CASSFGTSKLFF. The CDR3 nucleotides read TGTGCCAGCAGTTTCGGGACGTCAAAACTGTTTTTT.

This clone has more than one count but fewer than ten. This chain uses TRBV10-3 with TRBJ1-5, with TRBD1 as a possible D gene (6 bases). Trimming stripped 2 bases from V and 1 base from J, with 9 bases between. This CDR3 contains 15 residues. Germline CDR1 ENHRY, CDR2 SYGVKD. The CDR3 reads CAISEPGVSNQPQHF. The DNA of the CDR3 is TGTGCCATCAGTGAGCCAGGGGTGAGCAATCAGCCCCAGCATTTT.

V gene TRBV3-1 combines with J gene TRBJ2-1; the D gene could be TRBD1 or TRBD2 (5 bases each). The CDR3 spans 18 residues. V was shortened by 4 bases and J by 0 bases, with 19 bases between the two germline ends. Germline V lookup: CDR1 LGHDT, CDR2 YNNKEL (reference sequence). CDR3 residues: CASSRRPGADYSYNEQFF. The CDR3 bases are TGTGCCAGCAGCCGCCGACCCGGGGCAGATTACTCCTACAATGAGCAGTTCTTC.

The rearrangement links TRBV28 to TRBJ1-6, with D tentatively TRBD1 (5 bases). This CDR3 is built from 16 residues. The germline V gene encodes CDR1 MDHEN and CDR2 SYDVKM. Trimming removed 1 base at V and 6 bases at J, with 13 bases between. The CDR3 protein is CASSLFGAKGNSPLHF. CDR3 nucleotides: TGTGCCAGCAGTTTATTTGGGGCGAAAGGTAATTCACCCCTCCACTTT.

The CDR3 nucleotides are TGTGCCAGCAGCGGGGCCGAGGAGCAGTACTTC. It specifies CASSGAEEQYF. This chain links TRBV9 with TRBJ2-7; D gene unclear. This CDR3 comprises 11 residues. Germline CDR1 SGDLS, CDR2 YYNGEE. The V end was cut by 3 bases, the J end by 7 bases, with 8 bases between.

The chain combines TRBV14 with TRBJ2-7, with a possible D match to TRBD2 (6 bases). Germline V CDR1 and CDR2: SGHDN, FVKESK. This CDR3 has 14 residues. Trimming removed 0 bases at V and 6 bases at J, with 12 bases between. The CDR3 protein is CASSQDGGTREQYF. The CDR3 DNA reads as TGTGCCAGCAGCCAAGATGGGGGGACTCGCGAGCAGTACTTC.

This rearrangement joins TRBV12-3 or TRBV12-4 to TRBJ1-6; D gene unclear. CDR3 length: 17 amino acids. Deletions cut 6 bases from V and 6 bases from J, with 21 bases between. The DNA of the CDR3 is TGTGCCAGCAGCCCCCTGGGTGGGGTCTCCCGTAATTCACCCCTCCACTTT. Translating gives CASSPLGGVSRNSPLHF.

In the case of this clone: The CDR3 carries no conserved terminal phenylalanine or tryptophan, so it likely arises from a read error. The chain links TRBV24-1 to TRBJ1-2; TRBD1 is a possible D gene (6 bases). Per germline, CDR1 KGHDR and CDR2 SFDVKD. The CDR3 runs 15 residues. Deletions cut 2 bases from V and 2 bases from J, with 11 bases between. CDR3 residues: CATSDSLTGNYGYTV. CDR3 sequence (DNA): TGTGCCACCAGTGATTCCTTGACAGGAAACTATGGCTACACCGTC.